What follows is one T cell receptor (beta chain) and its context. A much more abundant neighbour one base away suggests this may be a read error. This sample stems from a study of kidney transplant recipient with SARS-CoV-2 infection. MiXCR, run by TCRdb on the reads, gives a single entry per CDR3 protein. The sample gives under 250,000 distinct CDR3 sequences, about 30% of which show up once; roughly 7% is in the top ten. The sample was a blood sample, taken at baseline and on day 111 from a kidney transplant recipient. This receptor was obtained from a male patient between 25 and 39 years old who had COVID-19 and was a kidney transplant recipient. Part of the T cells may come from the graft donor.

DNA for the CDR3: TGCAGTGCTAGATACGGGACAGGGAGGGAGCGGTACTTC. Translating gives CSARYGTGRERYF. The chain joins TRBV20-1 to TRBJ2-7, with TRBD1 matching 9 bases. Per germline, CDR1 DFQATT and CDR2 SNEGSKA (reference sequence). The CDR3 covers 13 residues.